These T cell receptor beta chains were read from a single sample in a study of shared clonotypes between healthy human individuals. This table comes from immunoSEQ multiplex PCR, and its TCRdb copy is limited to in-frame clones, with some not included. The table includes about 2.4 million clones, more than 85% detected once. Input material: naive CD4+ T cells from PBMCs. These receptor sequences come from a man aged 18 to 35 in good health. Some clones in this sample may be carry-over from other donors' samples. Both conserved end residues are part of each CDR3. Each record gives: CDR3 length, D gene, clone size, V gene, J gene, CDR3 protein, CDR3 DNA. The D gene is left open where the match is weak. Rows give clone size only sometimes, using once, few, many, or a class for an expanded clone.

cdr3_length: 16; d_call: NA; clone_size: NA; v_call: TRBV27; j_call: TRBJ1-2; cdr3_aa: CANLLQHRTLVYGYTF; cdr3_nt: TGTGCCAATCTACTCCAACACAGGACCCTTGTCTATGGCTACACCTTC
cdr3_length: 13; d_call: TRBD1; clone_size: NA; v_call: TRBV5-1; j_call: TRBJ2-5; cdr3_aa: CASSRTGKETQYF; cdr3_nt: TGCGCCAGCAGCCGGACAGGCAAAGAGACCCAGTACTTC
cdr3_length: 13; d_call: NA; clone_size: NA; v_call: TRBV7-3; j_call: TRBJ2-5; cdr3_aa: CASSLYEDETQYF; cdr3_nt: TGTGCCAGCAGCTTATACGAGGATGAGACCCAGTACTTC
cdr3_length: 15; d_call: NA; clone_size: NA; v_call: TRBV28; j_call: TRBJ1-5; cdr3_aa: CASSLHGNSNQPQHF; cdr3_nt: TGTGCCAGCAGTTTACACGGCAATAGCAATCAGCCCCAGCATTTT
cdr3_length: 11; d_call: NA; clone_size: NA; v_call: TRBV2; j_call: TRBJ2-2; cdr3_aa: CASRGGRELFF; cdr3_nt: TGTGCCAGCAGAGGAGGGAGGGAGCTGTTTTTT
cdr3_length: 12; d_call: TRBD1; clone_size: NA; v_call: TRBV28; j_call: TRBJ1-2; cdr3_aa: CRTGPNNYGYTF; cdr3_nt: TGTAGGACAGGGCCAAATAACTATGGCTACACCTTC
cdr3_length: 15; d_call: NA; clone_size: NA; v_call: TRBV7-2; j_call: TRBJ2-7; cdr3_aa: CASSLVGGPYYEQYF; cdr3_nt: TGTGCCAGCAGCTTAGTAGGGGGTCCCTACTACGAGCAGTACTTC
cdr3_length: 18; d_call: NA; clone_size: NA; v_call: TRBV5-6; j_call: TRBJ2-7; cdr3_aa: CASSAGLGGRDVSYEQYF; cdr3_nt: TGTGCCAGCAGCGCCGGACTGGGGGGCCGGGACGTCTCCTACGAGCAGTACTTC
cdr3_length: 14; d_call: TRBD1; clone_size: NA; v_call: TRBV30; j_call: TRBJ1-4; cdr3_aa: CAWSVRQGNEKLFF; cdr3_nt: TGTGCCTGGAGTGTACGACAGGGAAATGAAAAACTGTTTTTT
cdr3_length: 8; d_call: NA; clone_size: NA; v_call: TRBV6-1; j_call: TRBJ2-7; cdr3_aa: CAGYEQYF; cdr3_nt: TGTGCCGGCTACGAGCAGTACTTC
cdr3_length: 15; d_call: NA; clone_size: NA; v_call: TRBV5-1; j_call: TRBJ2-5; cdr3_aa: CASSLSGTLQETQYF; cdr3_nt: TGCGCCAGCAGCTTGTCTGGAACTTTACAAGAGACCCAGTACTTC
cdr3_length: 16; d_call: NA; clone_size: NA; v_call: TRBV27; j_call: TRBJ1-1; cdr3_aa: CASRPWSGAKNTEAFF; cdr3_nt: TGTGCCAGCAGACCTTGGTCAGGAGCCAAGAACACTGAAGCTTTCTTT
cdr3_length: 14; d_call: TRBD1; clone_size: NA; v_call: TRBV27; j_call: TRBJ1-6; cdr3_aa: CASKPGQPTSPLHF; cdr3_nt: TGTGCCAGCAAACCGGGACAGCCAACTTCACCCCTCCACTTT
cdr3_length: 12; d_call: NA; clone_size: NA; v_call: TRBV30; j_call: TRBJ2-7; cdr3_aa: CAWSVGNYEQYF; cdr3_nt: TGTGCCTGGAGTGTGGGCAACTACGAGCAGTACTTC
cdr3_length: 17; d_call: NA; clone_size: NA; v_call: TRBV6-7; j_call: TRBJ2-7; cdr3_aa: CASLKPRQLAYSYEQYF; cdr3_nt: TGTGCCAGCCTGAAGCCTCGTCAGCTAGCCTACTCCTACGAGCAGTACTTC
cdr3_length: 14; d_call: NA; clone_size: NA; v_call: TRBV10-3; j_call: TRBJ1-1; cdr3_aa: CAISVSSWNTEAFF; cdr3_nt: TGTGCCATCAGTGTTTCGAGTTGGAACACTGAAGCTTTCTTT
cdr3_length: 17; d_call: TRBD2; clone_size: NA; v_call: TRBV5-6; j_call: TRBJ2-5; cdr3_aa: CASSLRLAGGNGETQYF; cdr3_nt: TGTGCCAGCAGCTTGAGACTAGCGGGAGGAAACGGAGAGACCCAGTACTTC
cdr3_length: 14; d_call: NA; clone_size: NA; v_call: TRBV5-6; j_call: TRBJ1-6; cdr3_aa: CASSLAQINSPLHF; cdr3_nt: TGTGCCAGCAGCTTGGCACAGATAAATTCACCCCTCCACTTT
cdr3_length: 15; d_call: NA; clone_size: NA; v_call: TRBV11-2; j_call: TRBJ1-1; cdr3_aa: CASTRRPDSNTEAFF; cdr3_nt: TGTGCCAGCACTCGTCGACCAGACTCGAACACTGAAGCTTTCTTT
cdr3_length: 16; d_call: NA; clone_size: NA; v_call: TRBV11-2; j_call: TRBJ2-3; cdr3_aa: CASSLRSRTSTDTQYF; cdr3_nt: TGTGCCAGCAGCTTACGCTCAAGGACTAGCACAGATACGCAGTATTTT
cdr3_length: 17; d_call: TRBD1; clone_size: NA; v_call: TRBV5-1; j_call: TRBJ1-2; cdr3_aa: CASSFNTGGRNNYGYTF; cdr3_nt: TGCGCCAGCAGCTTTAATACAGGGGGGCGGAATAACTATGGCTACACCTTC
cdr3_length: 16; d_call: NA; clone_size: NA; v_call: TRBV9; j_call: TRBJ2-5; cdr3_aa: CASSVRDFSREETQYF; cdr3_nt: TGTGCCAGCAGCGTACGGGACTTCTCCAGGGAAGAGACCCAGTACTTC
cdr3_length: 13; d_call: NA; clone_size: NA; v_call: TRBV6-5; j_call: TRBJ1-1; cdr3_aa: CASRQQMNTEAFF; cdr3_nt: TGTGCCAGCAGGCAACAGATGAACACTGAAGCTTTCTTT
cdr3_length: 15; d_call: NA; clone_size: NA; v_call: TRBV6-5; j_call: TRBJ1-2; cdr3_aa: CASKTSRTANYGYTF; cdr3_nt: TGTGCCAGCAAGACAAGCCGCACCGCTAACTATGGCTACACCTTC
cdr3_length: 11; d_call: NA; clone_size: NA; v_call: TRBV6-6; j_call: TRBJ2-7; cdr3_aa: CASSSYYEQYF; cdr3_nt: TGTGCCAGCAGTTCGTACTACGAGCAGTACTTC
cdr3_length: 16; d_call: TRBD2; clone_size: NA; v_call: TRBV11-3; j_call: TRBJ2-3; cdr3_aa: CASSGRTSGSADTQYF; cdr3_nt: TGTGCCAGCAGCGGAAGGACTAGCGGGTCTGCAGATACGCAGTATTTT
cdr3_length: 15; d_call: TRBD2; clone_size: NA; v_call: TRBV18; j_call: TRBJ2-1; cdr3_aa: CASSFSGSSYNEQFF; cdr3_nt: TGTGCCAGCTCATTTAGCGGGAGCTCCTACAATGAGCAGTTCTTC
cdr3_length: 15; d_call: NA; clone_size: NA; v_call: TRBV6-6; j_call: TRBJ1-2; cdr3_aa: CASSPGTTTNYGYTF; cdr3_nt: TGTGCCAGCAGTCCAGGGACAACGACTAACTATGGCTACACCTTC
cdr3_length: 14; d_call: NA; clone_size: few; v_call: TRBV4-1; j_call: TRBJ1-1; cdr3_aa: CASSPRRGNTEAFF; cdr3_nt: TGCGCCAGCAGCCCCCGGAGAGGTAACACTGAAGCTTTCTTT
cdr3_length: 13; d_call: NA; clone_size: NA; v_call: TRBV7-3; j_call: TRBJ2-1; cdr3_aa: CASSFSRDNEQFF; cdr3_nt: TGTGCCAGCAGCTTTTCCAGGGACAATGAGCAGTTCTTC
cdr3_length: 15; d_call: NA; clone_size: NA; v_call: TRBV7-2; j_call: TRBJ2-1; cdr3_aa: CASSWAGPGVNEQFF; cdr3_nt: TGTGCCAGCAGCTGGGCAGGACCTGGGGTCAATGAGCAGTTCTTC
cdr3_length: 15; d_call: NA; clone_size: NA; v_call: TRBV5-1; j_call: TRBJ2-1; cdr3_aa: CASSLSGESYNEQFF; cdr3_nt: TGCGCCAGCAGCTTGTCGGGAGAGTCCTACAATGAGCAGTTCTTC
cdr3_length: 12; d_call: NA; clone_size: NA; v_call: TRBV15; j_call: TRBJ2-5; cdr3_aa: CATSRGPETQYF; cdr3_nt: TGTGCCACCAGCAGAGGCCCAGAGACCCAGTACTTC
cdr3_length: 17; d_call: TRBD1; clone_size: once; v_call: TRBV2; j_call: TRBJ2-3; cdr3_aa: CASSEPRDRPSTDTQYF; cdr3_nt: TGTGCCAGCAGTGAACCAAGGGACAGGCCTAGCACAGATACGCAGTATTTT
cdr3_length: 13; d_call: TRBD2; clone_size: NA; v_call: TRBV29-1; j_call: TRBJ2-5; cdr3_aa: CSAGTSGQETQYF; cdr3_nt: TGCAGCGCCGGGACTAGCGGGCAAGAGACCCAGTACTTC
cdr3_length: 13; d_call: NA; clone_size: NA; v_call: TRBV10-1; j_call: TRBJ1-1; cdr3_aa: CASKRDENTEAFF; cdr3_nt: TGCGCCAGCAAGCGGGATGAGAACACTGAAGCTTTCTTT